This T cell receptor beta chain came from a study of blood T cell repertoires in COVID-19. Study in general: The United States, Italy and Spain provided the acute and convalescent COVID-19 samples.

Adults between about 18 and 89 years of age took part from about two dozen US areas. Trimming shortened V by 4 bases and J by 0 bases, and 9 bases separated the two germline ends. Germline CDR1 is LGHDT and CDR2 is YNNKEL (reference sequence). This CDR3 has 14 residues. The protocol was immunoSEQ multiplex PCR, while the TCRdb copy is restricted to in-frame clones and leaves out a portion. The data contain a few hundred thousand clones, 85% to 90% of them seen just once; the ten biggest clones take up less than 9.5%. The V gene is TRBV3-1 (or the pseudogene TRBV3-2), the J gene TRBJ1-1; weak D call: TRBD1 (6 bases). The TCR was taken from a woman aged 30 to 39 who had recovered from COVID-19. The sequenced material came from PBMCs or T cells enriched from blood (not recorded which). DNA of the CDR3: TGTGCCAGCAGCCGGGACAATTTGAACACTGAAGCTTTCTTT. Protein sequence: CASSRDNLNTEAFF.